This T cell receptor beta chain is from a study of a mutant IDH1 vaccine in newly diagnosed glioma. Across the study: In weeks 1, 3, 5, 7, 11, 15, 19 and 23, patients were vaccinated. The treated population exhibited a male proportion of about 60%, a female proportion of 37.5%, and a mean age of around 40 years. Study-level results: Variations in leading peripheral T cell clonotypes appeared to have no connection with pseudoprogression.

Noted time point: week 11, during vaccination. Each dose of the vaccine consisted of 300 ug of mutant IDH1 20-mer peptide, with topical imiquimod. Remarks on this clone: Its antigen is not identified.

Sequenced by immunoSEQ multiplex PCR; TCRdb stores in-frame clones only, minus some. The sample consists of about 120,000 clones, roughly 90% of them appearing once. V was pared by 2 bases and J by 3 bases, with 22 bases between. Germline V lookup: CDR1 GTSNPN, CDR2 SVGIG (reference sequence). The CDR3 has 18 amino acids. The source material was PBMCs, sampled from a glioma patient whose treatment included an IDH1 peptide vaccine. The clonotype originates from a woman in her forties or fifties with glioma. The chain has TRBV30 and TRBJ2-2; a weak D match, TRBD2 (6 bases). The CDR3 sequence: CAWSFPPGGIVYTGELFF. The CDR3 nucleotides read TGTGCCTGGAGTTTCCCCCCTGGCGGGATCGTATACACCGGGGAGCTGTTTTTT.